This TCR beta chain was documented in a study of OX40 agonist ivuxolimab in advanced cancers. Study outcomes and limitations: More expanded clones were found, on average, in CD8+ than in CD4+ T cells.

With respect to this clone: Its antigen is as yet unknown.

From germline, CDR1 is SGHAT and CDR2 FQDESV (reference sequence). The CDR3 consists of 13 residues. V lost 5 bases, J lost 11 bases, and 7 bases stayed unmatched. Measured with immunoSEQ multiplex PCR; TCRdb has only the in-frame clones, and not every one. The sample holds approximately 47,000 clones; about 81% are singletons and the top ten take about 7.3%. The chain carries TRBV11-1 and TRBJ2-3; TRBD2 aligns across 10 bases. Source: CD4+ or CD8+ T cells sorted from blood, taken in a trial of the OX40 agonist ivuxolimab. This TCR was sampled from an adult with an advanced solid tumor such as melanoma, head and neck, liver or kidney cancer. The CDR3 sequence is CASSATLAGRQYF. The CDR3 DNA reads TGTGCCAGCAGCGCCACACTAGCGGGGAGGCAGTATTTT.